This T cell receptor beta chain was recorded in a study of T cells in Graves' hyperthyroidism and ophthalmopathy. Lactation, pregnancy, other autoimmune disease or uncontrolled infection excluded patients. The CDR3 length is 19 residues. Losses at the gene ends were 2 bases for V and 6 bases for J; bases not matched to a gene: 18. The germline V gene encodes CDR1 MNHEY and CDR2 SVGAGI. TCR beta CDR3 regions were amplified from RNA transcripts. HTBI primers were employed in a first-round RT-PCR of the TCR CDR3. MiXCR, run by TCRdb on the multiplex PCR reads, gives a single entry per CDR3 protein. The table shows some 50,000 distinct CDR3 sequences, with less than 60% occurring only once.

Sequencing was carried out using blood. The receptor comes from a woman between 50 and 59 years old with Graves' ophthalmopathy. The V gene is TRBV6-5, the J gene TRBJ1-4, with TRBD1 matching 7 bases. The CDR3 DNA follows: TGTGCCAGCAGTTACCGGGGGACCATCCGTGGGGACAGCTATGAAAAACTGTTTTTT. Protein: CASSYRGTIRGDSYEKLFF.